One sample yielded the 9 T cell receptor beta chains listed below, sequenced in a study of T cell responses to AZD1222 COVID-19 vaccine. The data were produced by immunoSEQ multiplex PCR, yet TCRdb's version contains in-frame clones alone and is incomplete. The sample holds under 200,000 clones, 85% to 95% seen once. This specimen consisted of peripheral blood, obtained 28 days after the second dose of the MenACWY control vaccine. Receptors originate from an adult who received the MenACWY meningococcal vaccine as a control.

The chain links TRBV11-3 to TRBJ2-1, with D perhaps TRBD1 or TRBD2 (5 bases each). Trimming removed 5 bases from V and 5 bases from J, with 13 bases in between. The CDR3 is made up of 14 amino acids. The germline V gene encodes CDR1 SGHNT and CDR2 YENEEA. For the CDR3, the DNA is TGTGCCAGCAGCCCTCGGGACCATGACAATGAGCAGTTCTTC. It encodes CASSPRDHDNEQFF. The complete variable domain, with remaining parts taken from reference TRBV11-3 and TRBJ2-1, reads EAGVVQSPRYKIIEKKQPVAFWCNPISGHNTLYWYLQNLGQGPELLIRYENEEAVDDSQLPKDRFSAERLKGVDSTLKIQPAELGDSAVYLCASSPRDHDNEQFFGPGTRLTVL.

The gene calls are TRBV4-1 and TRBJ2-3; no reliable D call. Trimming took off 4 bases at V and 1 base at J, with 12 bases between the two ends. CDR1 and CDR2 (germline): MGHRA, YSYEKL. This CDR3 is built from 15 residues. The CDR3 DNA sequence: TGCGCCAGCAGCCCCCCCGGAGTCGGCACAGATACGCAGTATTTT. Translation: CASSPPGVGTDTQYF.

V usage is TRBV28 and J usage is TRBJ1-1; D call uncertain. CDR3 length equals 13 residues. CDR1 and CDR2 from the germline V gene are MDHEN and SYDVKM. V lost 9 bases to trimming and J lost 3 bases, with 14 bases between them. The CDR3 DNA is TGTGCCAGTAATCCTTGGAGGTACACTGAAGCTTTCTTT. Its translation: CASNPWRYTEAFF.

The J gene is TRBJ2-7, the V gene TRBV7-9, with 10 bases fitting TRBD2. The V gene's germline CDR1 is SEHNR and CDR2 FQNEAQ (reference sequence). This CDR3 region has 15 residues. Losses at the gene ends were 3 bases for V and 4 bases for J; bases not matched to a gene: 6. DNA of the CDR3: TGTGCCAGCAGCTTTGGTAGCGGGAGGATTTACGAGCAGTACTTC. It translates to CASSFGSGRIYEQYF. The entire variable domain, with the rest obtained from reference TRBV7-9 and TRBJ2-7, is as follows: DTGVSQNPRHKITKRGQNVTFRCDPISEHNRLYWYRQTLGQGPEFLTYFQNEAQLEKSRLLSDRFSAERPKGSFSTLEIQRTEQGDSAMYLCASSFGSGRIYEQYFGPGTRLTVT.

The chain has TRBV5-1 and TRBJ2-5; 9 bases are a match to TRBD1. With V trimmed by 5 bases and J by 1 base, 3 bases remained unmatched. In germline, CDR1 is SGHRS, CDR2 YFSETQ. The CDR3 consists of 14 residues. The CDR3 protein is CASSMGQGQETQYF. CDR3 nucleotide sequence: TGCGCCAGCAGTATGGGACAGGGCCAAGAGACCCAGTACTTC. The complete variable domain, with remaining parts taken from reference TRBV5-1 and TRBJ2-5, reads KAGVTQTPRYLIKTRGQQVTLSCSPISGHRSVSWYQQTPGQGLQFLFEYFSETQRNKGNFPGRFSGRQFSNSRSEMNVSTLELGDSALYLCASSMGQGQETQYFGPGTRLLVL.

The chain couples TRBV11-3 to TRBJ2-1, with TRBD2 as a possible D gene (6 bases). The CDR3 is 14 residues long. The germline CDR1 and CDR2 sequences are SGHNT and YENEEA. V was pared by 8 bases and J by 3 bases, with 14 bases between. The CDR3 coding sequence is TGTGCCAGCGTCCCCGCCGGGGGCTACAATGAGCAGTTCTTC. This sequence encodes CASVPAGGYNEQFF.

The chain links TRBV18 to TRBJ1-2; TRBD1 agrees at 8 bases. V shed 1 base and J 7 bases; nucleotides not matched to a gene: 8. Germline CDR1 KGHSH, CDR2 LQKENI. The CDR3 is made up of 15 amino acids. The CDR3 loop is CASSPQRTGRGGYTF. The CDR3 nucleotides are TGTGCCAGCTCACCACAAAGGACAGGGAGGGGTGGCTACACCTTC. The entire variable domain, with the rest obtained from reference TRBV18 and TRBJ1-2, is as follows: NAGVMQNPRHLVRRRGQEARLRCSPMKGHSHVYWYRQLPEEGLKFMVYLQKENIIDESGMPKERFSAEFPKEGPSILRIQQVVRGDSAAYFCASSPQRTGRGGYTFGSGTRLTVV.

The DNA of the CDR3 is TGTGCCTCGGCATTGGGTGGCAATCAGCCCCAGCATTTT. Residues: CASALGGNQPQHF. The chain carries TRBV28 and TRBJ1-5; D remains ambiguous. The CDR3 has 13 residues. V lost 11 bases to trimming and J lost 2 bases, with 13 bases between them. Germline V CDR1 and CDR2: MDHEN, SYDVKM. The full variable domain, in which reference TRBV28 and TRBJ1-5 provide the parts outside the CDR3, is DVKVTQSSRYLVKRTGEKVFLECVQDMDHENMFWYRQDPGLGLRLIYFSYDVKMKEKGDIPEGYSVSREKKERFSLILESASTNQTSMYLCASALGGNQPQHFGDGTRLSIL.

This clone was seen more than once but under ten times. The genes are TRBV19 and TRBJ1-5, with D possibly matching TRBD1 (6 bases). V lost 3 bases and J lost 6, with 15 bases in between. Germline CDR1 LNHDA, CDR2 SQIVND (reference sequence). The CDR3 covers 15 residues. CDR3 DNA: TGTGCCAGTAGTATTCAGGCAGGGGCGGCTCAGCCCCAGCATTTT. Its translation: CASSIQAGAAQPQHF.